This T cell receptor beta chain was documented in a study of T cell repertoires in cytomegalovirus infection. Whole-study context: Public TCR beta signatures marked donors with CMV infection and the matching HLA.

V gave up 1 base and J gave up 0 bases, with 7 bases separating them. Looked up from germline, CDR1 is SGHVS and CDR2 is FNYEAQ. CDR3 length equals 14 residues. General study points: HLA-C-restricted CMV-specific TCR beta clonotypes prevailed in the ex vivo response. Cumulative frequency of public TCR beta families picked out carriers of CMV plus the relevant HLA.

This clonotype was found many times. Its antigen is still unknown. TCRdb redid the calling of the reads with MiXCR, one entry per CDR3 protein. The table lists 250,000 to 300,000 distinct CDR3 sequences, 15% to 20% of them singletons. The sample was CD8+ T cells from PBMCs. This chain joins TRBV7-6 and TRBJ2-7; no clear D gene. This clonotype was obtained from a human donor in good health (CMV status not recorded). Some clones in this sample may be carry-over from other donors' samples. The CDR3 DNA sequence: TGTGCCAGCAGCTTAGGTGGGTTCTCCTACGAGCAGTACTTC. Its protein product is CASSLGGFSYEQYF.